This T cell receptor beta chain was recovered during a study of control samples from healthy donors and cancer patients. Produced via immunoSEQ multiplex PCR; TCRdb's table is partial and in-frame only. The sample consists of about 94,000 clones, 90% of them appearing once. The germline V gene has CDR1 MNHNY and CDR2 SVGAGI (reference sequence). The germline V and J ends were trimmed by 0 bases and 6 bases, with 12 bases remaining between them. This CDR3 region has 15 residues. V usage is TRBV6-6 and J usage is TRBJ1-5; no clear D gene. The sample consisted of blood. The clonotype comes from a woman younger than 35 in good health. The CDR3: CASSYSRGPSQPQHF. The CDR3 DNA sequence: TGTGCCAGCAGTTACTCGAGAGGGCCTTCTCAGCCCCAGCATTTT.